The 30 T cell receptor beta chains in this list originate from one sample, sequenced in a study of OX40 agonist ivuxolimab in advanced cancers. Data came from immunoSEQ multiplex PCR; TCRdb stores just in-frame clones and leaves some out. The sample yields approximately 23,000 clones, about 87% seen once. The sample in question was CD4+ or CD8+ T cells sorted from blood, obtained in a trial of the OX40 agonist ivuxolimab. The receptors were sampled from an adult with an advanced solid tumor such as melanoma, head and neck, liver or kidney cancer.

The chain joins TRBV6-4 to TRBJ2-1; a possible D gene is TRBD2 (6 bases). Trimming took off 6 bases at V and 10 bases at J, with 19 bases between the two ends. The CDR3 is made up of 14 amino acids. Per the germline V gene, CDR1 is MRHNA and CDR2 is SNTAGT. CDR3 in amino acids: CASRRDSFTREQFF. CDR3 DNA sequence: TGTGCCAGCAGACGGGACTCCTTTACAAGGGAGCAGTTCTTC.

This rearrangement joins TRBV6-6 to TRBJ1-2, with D tentatively TRBD1 (5 bases). V shed 4 bases and J shed 5 bases, with 17 bases lying between them. The CDR3 length is 15 residues. Germline V CDR1 and CDR2: MNHNY, SVGAGI (reference sequence). For the CDR3, the DNA is TGTGCCAGCAGTTCCCGGGACGCCCGTCCGTATGGCTACACCTTC. It yields the protein CASSSRDARPYGYTF.

The chain recombines TRBV29-1 with TRBJ1-1; TRBD1 agrees at 10 bases. V shed 6 bases and J 6 bases; nucleotides not matched to a gene: 10. Germline V lookup: CDR1 SQVTM, CDR2 ANQGSEA. The CDR3 is made up of 14 amino acids. Here the CDR3 reads CSVALDRGIAEAFF. The CDR3 DNA is TGCAGCGTCGCCCTGGACAGGGGGATCGCTGAAGCTTTCTTT. The variable domain in full, completed from reference TRBV29-1 and TRBJ1-1, reads SAVISQKPSRDICQRGTSLTIQCQVDSQVTMMFWYRQQPGQSLTLIATANQGSEATYESGFVIDKFPISRPNLTFSTLTVSNMSPEDSSIYLCSVALDRGIAEAFFGQGTRLTVV.

The rearrangement links TRBV28 to TRBJ2-7; TRBD1 matches at 8 bases. The CDR3 has 14 amino acids. CDR1 is MDHEN and CDR2 is SYDVKM in the germline V gene. With 4 bases clipped from V and 2 bases from J, the junction kept 4 bases outside the gene matches. DNA of the CDR3: TGTGCCAGCAGTTCGCCGGGACAGGCCTACGAGCAGTACTTC. Translated: CASSSPGQAYEQYF.

The rearrangement links TRBV25-1 to TRBJ2-2; D might be TRBD1 (6 bases). CDR3 length: 15 residues. Per germline, CDR1 MGHDK and CDR2 SYGVNS. Trimming removed 4 bases at V and 1 base at J, with 10 bases between. In DNA form, the CDR3 reads TGTGCCAGCAGTGCCCTGGACAGGAACACCGGGGAGCTGTTTTTT. Translation gives CASSALDRNTGELFF.

The rearrangement links TRBV19 to TRBJ2-1; 11 positions match TRBD2. The length of the CDR3 is 13 residues. Germline lookup yields CDR1 LNHDA and CDR2 SQIVND (reference sequence). V shed 4 bases and J 9 bases; nucleotides not matched to a gene: 2. The CDR3 region is CASSTTSGSEQFF. The CDR3 DNA follows: TGTGCCAGTAGTACCACTAGCGGGAGTGAGCAGTTCTTC.

J is TRBJ2-2 and V is TRBV30; D not resolved. This CDR3 region has 12 residues. V lost 3 bases and J 3 bases, leaving 5 bases between the germline ends. Germline CDR1 reads GTSNPN; CDR2 reads SVGIG (reference sequence). The chain's CDR3 is CAWRPYTGELFF. The CDR3 bases are TGTGCCTGGAGGCCGTACACCGGGGAGCTGTTTTTT.

This chain connects TRBV5-1 to TRBJ1-1; D is perhaps TRBD1 (6 bases). Trimming left V 0 bases short and J 5 bases short, with 11 bases between. This CDR3 spans 14 amino acids. Germline V gene data show CDR1 as SGHRS and CDR2 as YFSETQ. CDR3 DNA: TGCGCCAGCAGCTTGGAAGCAGGGGTAACTGAAGCTTTCTTT. This encodes CASSLEAGVTEAFF.

V gene TRBV11-3 combines with J gene TRBJ2-5, with 8 bases that match TRBD1. J was trimmed by 4 bases and V by 4 bases; bases with no gene match: 5. The CDR3 is 14 residues long. The germline V gene encodes CDR1 SGHNT and CDR2 YENEEA. The CDR3 here is CASSSSGGRETQYF. The CDR3 DNA is TGTGCCAGCAGCTCCTCAGGGGGCAGAGAGACCCAGTACTTC. Looking up the rest from reference TRBV11-3 and TRBJ2-5 gives the full variable domain: EAGVVQSPRYKIIEKKQPVAFWCNPISGHNTLYWYLQNLGQGPELLIRYENEEAVDDSQLPKDRFSAERLKGVDSTLKIQPAELGDSAVYLCASSSSGGRETQYFGPGTRLLVL.

The V gene is TRBV18, the J gene TRBJ2-1, with TRBD2 as a possible D gene (5 bases). The CDR3 contains 16 residues. Germline loops: CDR1 KGHSH, CDR2 LQKENI. Trimming removed 0 bases at V and 0 bases at J, with 9 bases between. CDR3 DNA: TGTGCCAGCTCACCACCAGCGGAGAGCTCCTACAATGAGCAGTTCTTC. Amino acids: CASSPPAESSYNEQFF.

The genes are TRBV28 and TRBJ2-2; 7 nucleotides line up with TRBD1. This CDR3 is 13 amino acids long. Germline CDR1 reads MDHEN; CDR2 reads SYDVKM. J lost 7 bases, V lost 5 bases, and 4 bases had no gene match. This chain's CDR3 is CASSLNRGGELFF. CDR3 sequence (DNA): TGTGCCAGCAGTCTTAACAGGGGCGGGGAGCTGTTTTTT.

This clone was counted once. The chain uses TRBV27 and TRBJ1-4; D remains ambiguous. V lost 5 bases and J lost 7, with 17 bases in between. CDR1 and CDR2 (germline): MNHEY, SMNVEV (reference sequence). The CDR3 covers 15 residues. The CDR3 DNA sequence: TGTGCCAGCAGTCCCCTAGGCTCACGCTCTGAAAAACTGTTTTTT. Translation gives CASSPLGSRSEKLFF.

The chain couples TRBV6-1 to TRBJ2-3; TRBD2 is a possible D gene (6 bases). Trimming left V 4 bases short and J 1 base short, with 12 bases between. The germline V gene has CDR1 MNHNS and CDR2 SASEGT. The CDR3 is made up of 15 amino acids. This CDR3 reads CASSVGPGGTDTQYF. The DNA for the CDR3 is TGTGCCAGCAGTGTGGGACCGGGGGGCACAGATACGCAGTATTTT.

There are a few counts of this clone. CDR3 in DNA: TGTGCCAGCATAAGTGATATTGGCGGGAGTACCTTAGGGGAGCTGTTTTTT. Translation: CASISDIGGSTLGELFF. The rearrangement links TRBV2 to TRBJ2-2; 7 bases are shared with TRBD2. V gave up 7 bases and J gave up 8 bases; unmatched junction bases: 19. Per the germline V gene, CDR1 is SNHLY and CDR2 is FYNNEI. The CDR3 extends over 17 amino acids. The variable domain in full, with the rest retrieved from reference TRBV2 and TRBJ2-2, is EPEVTQTPSHQVTQMGQEVILRCVPISNHLYFYWYRQILGQKVEFLVSFYNNEISEKSEIFDDQFSVERPDGSNFTLKIRSTKLEDSAMYFCASISDIGGSTLGELFFGEGSRLTVL.

V usage is TRBV6-9 and J usage is TRBJ2-7; possibly TRBD1 for D (6 bases). The CDR3 contains 12 residues. The germline V gene has CDR1 MNHGY and CDR2 SVAAGI. Between the trimmed V and J ends, which lost 6 bases and 6 bases, there was a span of 12 bases. The CDR3 nucleotides are TGTGCCAGCAGCCACAGGGTGGCCGAGCAGTACTTC. This encodes CASSHRVAEQYF.

The chain carries TRBV6-4 and TRBJ1-1; 8 positions agree with TRBD1. V lost 5 bases to trimming and J lost 5 bases; unmatched junction nucleotides: 7. CDR1 and CDR2 (germline): MRHNA, SNTAGT. This CDR3 has 14 amino acids. CDR3 coding DNA: TGTGCCAGCAGTCCAGGGGGCCAACCTACTGAAGCTTTCTTT. It is translated as CASSPGGQPTEAFF.

V and J are TRBV18 and TRBJ2-7; 10 nucleotides match TRBD2. The CDR3 loop spans 16 amino acids. CDR1 is KGHSH and CDR2 is LQKENI in the germline V gene. The V gene end was trimmed by 4 bases and the J gene end by 4 bases; junction bases not matched to a gene: 10. CDR3 loop: CASSLRRGLAMYEQYF. The CDR3 DNA reads TGTGCCAGCTCACTTAGGAGGGGACTAGCGATGTACGAGCAGTACTTC.

The rearrangement uses TRBV28 and TRBJ1-1, with D maybe TRBD1 (5 bases). The CDR3 has 11 residues. The germline V gene has CDR1 MDHEN and CDR2 SYDVKM. V was pared by 10 bases and J by 3 bases, with 9 bases between. The CDR3 DNA is TGTGCCATCCAGGGTGACACTGAAGCTTTCTTT. It codes for CAIQGDTEAFF.

V gene TRBV28 combines with J gene TRBJ2-7, with 7 bases aligning to TRBD2. V gave up 5 bases and J gave up 8 bases; unmatched junction bases: 9. CDR3 length: 13 amino acids. Germline V gives CDR1 MDHEN, CDR2 SYDVKM. This CDR3 reads CASSTGEGRKQYF. DNA for the CDR3: TGTGCCAGCAGTACCGGGGAGGGAAGAAAGCAGTACTTC.

The chain carries TRBV9 and TRBJ2-7; perhaps TRBD2 as D (6 bases). This CDR3 contains 13 residues. Deletions cut 4 bases from V and 7 bases from J, with 15 bases between. The germline V gene encodes CDR1 SGDLS and CDR2 YYNGEE. The CDR3 reads CASSPGVPGEQYF. The CDR3 region has the DNA TGTGCCAGCAGCCCGGGAGTCCCTGGGGAGCAGTACTTC.

This clone turned up a few times. This chain uses TRBV30 with TRBJ1-5, with 8 bases lining up with TRBD1. The CDR3 is 17 residues long. Germline CDR1 reads GTSNPN; CDR2 reads SVGIG (reference sequence). V lost 0 bases, J lost 2 bases, and 9 bases stayed unmatched. CDR3 sequence reads: CAWSVQKTGVGNQPQHF. As DNA, the CDR3 is TGTGCCTGGAGTGTACAAAAGACAGGGGTTGGCAATCAGCCCCAGCATTTT.

This chain joins TRBV5-1 and TRBJ1-4; no firm D call. V lost 7 bases, J lost 3 bases, and 10 bases lay in between. Germline V lookup: CDR1 SGHRS, CDR2 YFSETQ. The CDR3 runs 13 residues. The CDR3: CASREGSNEKLFF. The CDR3 DNA reads as TGCGCCAGCCGTGAGGGATCTAATGAAAAACTGTTTTTT.

This clone was observed a handful of times. The rearrangement links TRBV7-6 to TRBJ1-2, with D tentatively TRBD1 (5 bases). Germline loops: CDR1 SGHVS, CDR2 FNYEAQ. V lost 5 bases to trimming and J lost 12 bases, with 19 bases between them. CDR3 length: 13 residues. As DNA, the CDR3 is TGTGCCAGCAGCCCCATCCAGGGAGAGGGCAACACCTTC. Translation: CASSPIQGEGNTF. Drawing the rest from reference TRBV7-6 and TRBJ1-2, the complete variable domain is GAGVSQSPRYKVTKRGQDVALRCDPISGHVSLYWYRQALGQGPEFLTYFNYEAQQDKSGLPNDRFSAERPEGSISTLTIQRTEQRDSAMYRCASSPIQGEGNTFGSGTRLTVV.

The genes are TRBV7-3 and TRBJ2-5; 7 bases line up with TRBD2. CDR1 is SGHTA and CDR2 is FQGTGA in the germline V gene. J gave up 3 bases and V 5 bases, and 3 bases lay outside the gene matches. This CDR3 spans 13 amino acids. The CDR3 nucleotides are TGTGCCAGCAGCCGGACTAGGGAAGAGACCCAGTACTTC. It yields the protein CASSRTREETQYF.

J is TRBJ2-7 and V is TRBV18; D is uncertain. The CDR3 consists of 11 residues. The germline gives CDR1 KGHSH, CDR2 LQKENI. V dropped 3 bases and J dropped 5 bases, with 5 bases sitting between them. This CDR3 is CASSPANEQYF. In DNA form, the CDR3 reads TGTGCCAGCTCACCGGCCAACGAGCAGTACTTC.

The chain employs TRBV7-9 and TRBJ2-7, with D possibly TRBD2 on 5 matching bases. Trimming removed 4 bases from V and 5 bases from J, with 12 bases in between. There are 13 residues in the CDR3. Per germline, CDR1 SEHNR and CDR2 FQNEAQ (reference sequence). CDR3 protein: CASSSSGTNEQYF. The CDR3 DNA reads TGTGCCAGCAGCTCAAGCGGAACCAACGAGCAGTACTTC.

The J gene is TRBJ2-7, the V gene TRBV4-2; 8 positions match TRBD1. With 2 bases clipped from V and 0 bases from J, the junction kept 6 bases outside the gene matches. The CDR3 has 16 amino acids. Germline V CDR1 and CDR2: LGHNA, YNFKEQ. The CDR3, as DNA: TGTGCCAGCAGCCAACCGAGGGACAGGTTCTCCTACGAGCAGTACTTC. Residues: CASSQPRDRFSYEQYF.

This clone was found a few times. This CDR3 is CASSREQGYGYTF. CDR3 coding DNA: TGTGCCAGCAGCCGGGAACAGGGCTATGGCTACACCTTC. V is TRBV7-6 and J is TRBJ1-2, with D perhaps matching TRBD1 (6 bases). The CDR3 length is 13 residues. The V and J ends lost 5 bases and 4 bases respectively, with 11 bases between them. Germline V gene lookup returns CDR1 SGHVS and CDR2 FNYEAQ.

The chain employs TRBV20-1 and TRBJ1-1; no reliable D call. Trimming stripped 1 base from V and 12 bases from J, with 9 bases between. The CDR3 contains 10 residues. Germline values: CDR1 DFQATT, CDR2 SNEGSKA (reference sequence). CDR3 sequence reads: CSARGNKTFF. In DNA form, the CDR3 reads TGCAGTGCTAGAGGGAACAAGACTTTCTTT.

The J gene is TRBJ2-2, the V gene TRBV19, with TRBD1 as a possible D gene (5 bases). V gave up 3 bases and J gave up 1 base, with 6 bases separating them. This CDR3 is built from 14 residues. Germline V gene lookup returns CDR1 LNHDA and CDR2 SQIVND (reference sequence). The CDR3 coding sequence is TGTGCCAGTAGTATGGGGCAGAACACCGGGGAGCTGTTTTTT. Its translation: CASSMGQNTGELFF.